Shown below are 22 T cell receptor beta chains from a single sample sequenced in a study of T cell repertoires in ileal Crohn's disease. Method: immunoSEQ multiplex PCR; TCRdb's copy keeps in-frame clones and lacks some. The table lists 10,000 to 15,000 clones, approximately 78% of them singletons. Time point noted: neoterminal ileum biopsy at postoperative endoscopy, about 6 months after surgery. Sequenced input: ileal tissue. Receptors originate from an adult with Crohn's disease.

The CDR3 sequence: CASSEYTGGNEKLFF. In nucleotides, the CDR3 is TGTGCCAGCAGTGAATATACAGGGGGTAATGAAAAACTGTTTTTT. This chain connects TRBV25-1 to TRBJ1-4, with 8 bases lining up with TRBD1. Germline CDR1 and CDR2: MGHDK and SYGVNS. V lost 0 bases and J lost 4; bases outside the gene matches: 1. The CDR3 has 15 residues.

This sequence joins TRBV19 and TRBJ1-1; tentatively, D is TRBD1 (5 bases). CDR1 LNHDA and CDR2 SQIVND come from the germline V gene (reference sequence). V lost 4 bases and J 0 bases, leaving 9 bases between the germline ends. The CDR3 consists of 14 residues. CDR3 DNA: TGTGCCAGTAGTAGGGCAGGGATGAACACTGAAGCTTTCTTT. The encoded protein is CASSRAGMNTEAFF.

This chain joins TRBV2 and TRBJ2-5; the D gene is possibly TRBD2 (6 bases). Trimming cost V 8 bases and J 1 base, with 11 bases left between them. Germline V CDR1 and CDR2: SNHLY, FYNNEI. There are 13 residues in the CDR3. The CDR3 DNA follows: TGTGCCAGCGTGTGGAGGGTCCAAGAGACCCAGTACTTC. The encoded protein is CASVWRVQETQYF.

This clone came up a few times. The V gene is TRBV7-2, the J gene TRBJ1-3, with 8 bases matching TRBD1. Germline-derived CDR1 and CDR2 are SGHTA and FQGNSA. The CDR3 is 15 residues long. J was trimmed by 3 bases and V by 3 bases; bases with no gene match: 4. The CDR3 coding sequence is TGTGCCAGCAGCTTTAACAGGGGGTTTGGAAACACCATATATTTT. Its translation is CASSFNRGFGNTIYF.

This chain joins TRBV5-4 and TRBJ2-5, with a possible D match to TRBD1 (7 bases). The V and J ends lost 4 bases and 3 bases respectively, with 16 bases between them. This CDR3 spans 15 amino acids. Germline V CDR1 and CDR2: SGHNT, YYREEE (reference sequence). This CDR3 is CASSPRRGREETQYF. The CDR3 DNA sequence: TGTGCCAGCAGCCCTCGGAGGGGGCGAGAAGAGACCCAGTACTTC.

The V gene is TRBV5-5, the J gene TRBJ1-2; the D is unclear. The germline V and J ends were trimmed by 0 bases and 8 bases, with 14 bases remaining between them. The CDR3 covers 14 residues. CDR1 is SGHKS and CDR2 is YYEKEE in the germline V gene (reference sequence). CDR3 in amino acids: CASSLAPTDFGYTF. The CDR3 bases are TGTGCCAGCAGCTTGGCCCCGACCGACTTCGGCTACACCTTC.

The genes are TRBV5-1 and TRBJ1-1; D might be TRBD1 (5 bases). Germline CDR1 and CDR2: SGHRS and YFSETQ. This CDR3 has 14 amino acids. The V gene lost 4 bases and the J gene lost 0 bases, with 10 bases spanning the gap. The CDR3: CASSRDFMNTEAFF. The DNA of the CDR3 is TGCGCCAGCAGCCGGGACTTCATGAACACTGAAGCTTTCTTT. The whole variable domain, filled in from reference TRBV5-1 and TRBJ1-1, reads KAGVTQTPRYLIKTRGQQVTLSCSPISGHRSVSWYQQTPGQGLQFLFEYFSETQRNKGNFPGRFSGRQFSNSRSEMNVSTLELGDSALYLCASSRDFMNTEAFFGQGTRLTVV.

The chain carries TRBV2 and TRBJ2-5; possibly TRBD1 for D (6 bases). V lost 6 bases, J lost 5 bases, and 19 bases lay in between. The CDR3 consists of 15 residues. The germline V gene has CDR1 SNHLY and CDR2 FYNNEI. For the CDR3, the DNA is TGTGCCAGCAGCGAGGGGCTAGGGGGAGTGGAGACCCAGTACTTC. Its protein product is CASSEGLGGVETQYF.

The rearrangement uses TRBV5-1 and TRBJ2-3, with D hard to call. This CDR3 contains 14 residues. Germline CDR1 SGHRS, CDR2 YFSETQ. V was clipped by 0 bases and J by 3 bases, with 8 bases between them. This CDR3 is CASSLAIQTDTQYF. DNA of the CDR3: TGCGCCAGCAGCTTGGCCATTCAGACAGATACGCAGTATTTT.

The CDR3 is CASSQDWDFNSNQPQHF. DNA for the CDR3: TGCGCCAGCAGCCAAGACTGGGACTTTAATAGCAATCAGCCCCAGCATTTT. This chain joins TRBV4-3 and TRBJ1-5; maybe TRBD1 (5 bases). The CDR3 is 17 amino acids. Germline V CDR1 and CDR2: LGHNA, YSLEER. V was pared by 0 bases and J by 0 bases, with 12 bases between.

The chain recombines TRBV28 with TRBJ1-5; no firm D call. Germline CDR1 and CDR2: MDHEN and SYDVKM. The CDR3 spans 12 residues. Trimming stripped 9 bases from V and 7 bases from J, with 13 bases between. CDR3 in DNA: TGTGCCAGTAACCTCGGGGTGCAGCCCCAGCATTTT. Translation gives CASNLGVQPQHF. Full variable domain (remainder filled in from reference TRBV28 and TRBJ1-5): DVKVTQSSRYLVKRTGEKVFLECVQDMDHENMFWYRQDPGLGLRLIYFSYDVKMKEKGDIPEGYSVSREKKERFSLILESASTNQTSMYLCASNLGVQPQHFGDGTRLSIL.

This sequence joins TRBV9 and TRBJ2-7; 7 nucleotides agree with TRBD1. From germline, CDR1 is SGDLS and CDR2 YYNGEE. There are 14 residues in the CDR3. V was pared by 2 bases and J by 0 bases, with 2 bases of the junction left unmatched. The chain's CDR3 is CASSVGQVSYEQYF. The CDR3 DNA reads as TGTGCCAGCAGCGTCGGACAGGTCTCCTACGAGCAGTACTTC.

This clone was seen once. The rearrangement links TRBV30 to TRBJ2-1, with 7 nucleotides matching TRBD2. Germline-derived CDR1 and CDR2 are GTSNPN and SVGIG (reference sequence). The CDR3 runs to 15 residues. The junction had 11 bases not matched to a gene; V was cut back by 1 base and J by 8 bases. The CDR3, as DNA: TGTGCCTGGAGTGAGGGGAGGAGCGGGACTGATGAGCAGTTCTTC. Its protein is CAWSEGRSGTDEQFF.

The genes are TRBV28 and TRBJ2-1; 8 bases align to TRBD1. V was pared by 5 bases and J by 4 bases, with 7 bases of the junction left unmatched. CDR1 is MDHEN, CDR2 SYDVKM, per germline. The CDR3 is 15 amino acids. CDR3 in DNA: TGTGCCAGCAGTATCAGACAGGGGACGTACAATGAGCAGTTCTTC. It encodes CASSIRQGTYNEQFF. Together with reference TRBV28 and TRBJ2-1, the CDR3 gives the full variable domain: DVKVTQSSRYLVKRTGEKVFLECVQDMDHENMFWYRQDPGLGLRLIYFSYDVKMKEKGDIPEGYSVSREKKERFSLILESASTNQTSMYLCASSIRQGTYNEQFFGPGTRLTVL.

J is TRBJ2-3 and V is TRBV2; no clear D. Between the trimmed V and J ends, which lost 3 bases and 0 bases, there was a span of 4 bases. The CDR3 has 13 residues. Germline values: CDR1 SNHLY, CDR2 FYNNEI. The CDR3: CASSDGSTDTQYF. The CDR3 DNA follows: TGTGCCAGCAGTGACGGGAGCACAGATACGCAGTATTTT. The whole variable domain, remainder taken from reference TRBV2 and TRBJ2-3, is EPEVTQTPSHQVTQMGQEVILRCVPISNHLYFYWYRQILGQKVEFLVSFYNNEISEKSEIFDDQFSVERPDGSNFTLKIRSTKLEDSAMYFCASSDGSTDTQYFGPGTRLTVL.

The genes are TRBV11-2 and TRBJ1-2; D is possibly TRBD1 (5 bases). CDR1 SGHAT and CDR2 FQNNGV come from the germline V gene. The CDR3 covers 13 residues. The V end was cut by 5 bases, the J end by 8 bases, with 15 bases between. CDR3 protein: CASSAGTGGGYTF. The CDR3 DNA is TGTGCCAGCAGCGCCGGGACCGGGGGGGGCTACACCTTC.

The chain uses TRBV7-8 and TRBJ2-7; 8 bases match TRBD1. With V trimmed by 5 bases and J by 0 bases, 3 bases remained unmatched. Germline V gene sequence: CDR1 SGHVS, CDR2 FQNEAQ. The CDR3 consists of 14 residues. In DNA, the CDR3 is TGTGCCAGCAGCCGGGACAGGTACTCCTACGAGCAGTACTTC. Translating it yields CASSRDRYSYEQYF.

This chain uses TRBV29-1 with TRBJ2-3; D is ambiguous. This CDR3 comprises 11 residues. CDR1 and CDR2 from the germline V gene are SQVTM and ANQGSEA. V was clipped by 6 bases and J by 2 bases, with 6 bases between them. DNA for the CDR3: TGCAGCGTGGAGAACACAGATACGCAGTATTTT. This encodes CSVENTDTQYF.

This clone was seen more than once but under ten times. This chain links TRBV7-9 with TRBJ1-2; D is unclear. CDR3 length: 14 residues. Trimming removed 5 bases from V and 5 bases from J, with 15 bases in between. The germline CDR1 and CDR2 sequences are SEHNR and FQNEAQ (reference sequence). CDR3 in DNA: TGTGCCAGCAGCACCCAACAGTCCCCTTATGGCTACACCTTC. It yields the protein CASSTQQSPYGYTF.

V usage is TRBV6-1 and J usage is TRBJ1-5; D unresolved. Germline V lookup: CDR1 MNHNS, CDR2 SASEGT. Between the trimmed V and J ends, which lost 6 bases and 0 bases, there was a span of 9 bases. This CDR3 has 14 residues. For the CDR3, the DNA is TGTGCCAGCAGCTTGGCTTATAGCAATCAGCCCCAGCATTTT. Encoded protein: CASSLAYSNQPQHF.

The CDR3 region is CASSSESNQPQHF. CDR3 sequence (DNA): TGTGCCAGCAGCTCGGAGAGCAATCAGCCCCAGCATTTT. V usage is TRBV7-6 and J usage is TRBJ1-5; no clear D. The germline V and J ends were trimmed by 4 bases and 1 base, with 5 bases remaining between them. CDR1 is SGHVS, CDR2 FNYEAQ, per germline. The CDR3 has 13 residues.

This clone is judged medium-sized. The V gene is TRBV5-8, the J gene TRBJ2-7; 7 bases are a match to TRBD1. Trimming at V came to 5 bases and at J to 10 bases, leaving 15 bases not matched to a gene. The length of the CDR3 is 14 residues. Germline V gene data show CDR1 as SGHTS and CDR2 as YDEGEE. CDR3 nucleotides: TGTGCCAGCAGGGAATCCGGGACAGTAGGGGGCCAGTACTTC. As protein: CASRESGTVGGQYF.